This paragraph reports one TCR beta chain. Its cognate antigen is unknown. The data are from a study of CD8+CD57+ T cells in acquired aplastic anemia. Whole-study context: DNA per sorted CD4+ or CD8+ sample ranged about 0.19 to 30 ug, averaging roughly 3.5 ug.

CDR3 length: 16 residues. Germline lookup yields CDR1 SGHTA and CDR2 FQGNSA. The trim removed 4 bases at V and 2 bases at J, leaving 4 bases unmatched. For sequencing, patients were chosen who had shown expansion of CD8+CD57+ cells by flow cytometry. Among the patients, all had severe acquired aplastic anemia. Genomic DNA served as template for TCR beta VDJ and CDR3 profiling. One entry per CDR3 protein results from TCRdb running MiXCR on the reads. This repertoire shows roughly 260,000 distinct CDR3 sequences, around 43% found once; its top ten account for over 7.5%. Study observations and caveats: Simpson's diversity of CD8+ cells was not significantly different in patients compared with controls. Patients and controls were found to share twenty-nine CD8+ CDR3 sequences.

This TCR was recovered from a human donor with aplastic anemia. The chain carries TRBV7-2 and TRBJ2-5, with TRBD2 matching 13 bases. The specimen was sorted CD4+, CD8+, or CD8+CD57+ T cells (not recorded which) from PBMCs. Here the CDR3 reads CASSYGLAGEQETQYF. CDR3 nucleotide sequence: TGTGCCAGCAGCTACGGACTAGCGGGGGAACAAGAGACCCAGTACTTC.